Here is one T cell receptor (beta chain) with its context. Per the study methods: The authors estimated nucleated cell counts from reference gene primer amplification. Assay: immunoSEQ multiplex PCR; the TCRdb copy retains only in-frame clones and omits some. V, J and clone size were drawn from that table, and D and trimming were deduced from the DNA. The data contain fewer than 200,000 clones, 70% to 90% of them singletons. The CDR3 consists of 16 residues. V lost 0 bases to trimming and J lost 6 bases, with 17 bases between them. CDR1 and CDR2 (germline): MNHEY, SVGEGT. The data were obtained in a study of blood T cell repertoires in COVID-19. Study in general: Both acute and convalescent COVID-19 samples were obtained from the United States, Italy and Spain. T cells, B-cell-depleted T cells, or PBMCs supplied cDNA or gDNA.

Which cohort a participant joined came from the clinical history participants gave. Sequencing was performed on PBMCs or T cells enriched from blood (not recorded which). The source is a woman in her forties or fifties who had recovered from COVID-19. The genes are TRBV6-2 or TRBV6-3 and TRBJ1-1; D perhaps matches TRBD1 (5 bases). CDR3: CASSYSLGRGWAEAFF. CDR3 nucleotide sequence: TGTGCCAGCAGTTACTCTTTGGGGCGAGGTTGGGCTGAAGCTTTCTTT.